This T cell receptor beta chain is drawn from a study of OX40 agonist ivuxolimab in advanced cancers. Whole-study context: Subjects had a mean age of roughly 57 years, with a range of roughly 20 to 79; around 83% were male. Whole-study results and caveats: Expanded clones were, on average, more numerous among CD8+ T cells than CD4+. Clonal expansion from baseline to week 6 occurred in both CD4+ and CD8+ T cells.

Assay used: immunoSEQ multiplex PCR; TCRdb lists only in-frame clones, some missing. The profile covers 80,000 or so clones, with approximately 85% appearing a single time and about 25% taken by the ten largest. Germline loops: CDR1 SGHRS, CDR2 YFSETQ. This CDR3 contains 14 residues. V was trimmed by 0 bases and J by 4 bases, leaving 8 bases between them. The investigators sampled blood at baseline, at cycle 4 day 1, and at cycle 7 day 1. In regard to this clone: The target antigen is unknown.

The TCR comes from an adult with an advanced solid tumor such as melanoma, head and neck, liver or kidney cancer. Sample: CD4+ or CD8+ T cells sorted from blood, taken in a trial of the OX40 agonist ivuxolimab. The genes are TRBV5-1 and TRBJ2-1, with D tentatively TRBD1 or TRBD2 (5 bases each). CDR3 residues: CASSLGDRYNEQFF. The DNA for the CDR3 is TGCGCCAGCAGCTTGGGGGACCGATACAATGAGCAGTTCTTC.